The clone carrying this TCR beta chain has more than one count but fewer than ten. Its antigen remains unknown. The data originate from a study of T cell responses to AZD1222 COVID-19 vaccine. Study outcomes and limitations: Donors were largely white British and mainly female; clonal diversity was possibly underestimated. Unmutated variant regions are reportedly targeted by nearly half of spike-specific TCRs. Spike-specific TCR breadth and depth both grew after two AZD1222 doses.

The CDR3 sequence is 14 residues long. V was pared by 6 bases and J by 3 bases, with 12 bases between. Germline loops: CDR1 MNHEY, CDR2 SVGAGI. Sequencing used immunoSEQ multiplex PCR; TCRdb keeps in-frame clones, though not all of them. The table records about 150,000 clones, around nine tenths of them present only once. The source material was peripheral blood, sampled on day 0 of AZD1222 vaccination. This clonotype originated in an adult in good health. The chain recombines TRBV6-5 with TRBJ2-1; a weak D match, TRBD1 (6 bases). CDR3 nucleotides: TGTGCCAGCAGGATACGGGACAACTACAATGAGCAGTTCTTC. Translating gives CASRIRDNYNEQFF.